This TCR beta chain was recovered during a study of cytotoxic CD8 clonotypes in ibrutinib-treated CLL. Turning to the study itself: Median treatment time before response sampling was approximately 11 months, range 6 to 36. Sequenced samples delivered averages of around 250,000 productive templates and around 90,000 productive rearrangements. Study results and caveats: With treatment, public clonotypes, which were uncommon, either contracted or remained stable. Baseline levels were approached again at progression, after clonality had risen at ibrutinib response.

This clone was found a few times. Antigen: not known. Trimming took 3 bases from V and 2 from J; bases not matched to a gene: 7. The CDR3 has 16 amino acids. Germline CDR1 reads SQVTM; CDR2 reads ANQGSEA. Sequencing used immunoSEQ multiplex PCR; TCRdb keeps in-frame clones, though not all of them. The profile shows about 300,000 clones, 76% of them singletons. This sequence joins TRBV29-1 and TRBJ2-3; 11 nucleotides match TRBD2. The sample here was PBMCs, taken at disease progression, from a patient treated with ibrutinib. The TCR was taken from a human donor with chronic lymphocytic leukemia. The CDR3 spells CSVDPRTSGSTDTQYF. The CDR3 region has the DNA TGCAGCGTTGATCCCAGGACTAGCGGGTCCACAGATACGCAGTATTTT.